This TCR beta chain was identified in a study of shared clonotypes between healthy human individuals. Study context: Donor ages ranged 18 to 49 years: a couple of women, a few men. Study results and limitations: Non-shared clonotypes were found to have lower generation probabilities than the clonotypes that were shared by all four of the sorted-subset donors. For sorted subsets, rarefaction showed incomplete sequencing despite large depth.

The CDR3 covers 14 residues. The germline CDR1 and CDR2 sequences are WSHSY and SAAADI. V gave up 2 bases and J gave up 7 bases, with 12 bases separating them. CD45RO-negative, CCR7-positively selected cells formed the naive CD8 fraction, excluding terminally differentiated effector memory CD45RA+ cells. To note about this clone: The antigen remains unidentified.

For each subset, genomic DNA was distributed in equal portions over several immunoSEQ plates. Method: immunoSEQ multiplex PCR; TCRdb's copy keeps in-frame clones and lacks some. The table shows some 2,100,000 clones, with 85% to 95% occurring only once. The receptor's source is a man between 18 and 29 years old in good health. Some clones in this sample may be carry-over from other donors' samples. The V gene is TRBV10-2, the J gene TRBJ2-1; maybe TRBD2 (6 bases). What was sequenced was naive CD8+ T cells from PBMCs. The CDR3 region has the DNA TGCGCCAGCAGTGAGGGACGGAGGGCTAATGAGCAGTTCTTC. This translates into CASSEGRRANEQFF.